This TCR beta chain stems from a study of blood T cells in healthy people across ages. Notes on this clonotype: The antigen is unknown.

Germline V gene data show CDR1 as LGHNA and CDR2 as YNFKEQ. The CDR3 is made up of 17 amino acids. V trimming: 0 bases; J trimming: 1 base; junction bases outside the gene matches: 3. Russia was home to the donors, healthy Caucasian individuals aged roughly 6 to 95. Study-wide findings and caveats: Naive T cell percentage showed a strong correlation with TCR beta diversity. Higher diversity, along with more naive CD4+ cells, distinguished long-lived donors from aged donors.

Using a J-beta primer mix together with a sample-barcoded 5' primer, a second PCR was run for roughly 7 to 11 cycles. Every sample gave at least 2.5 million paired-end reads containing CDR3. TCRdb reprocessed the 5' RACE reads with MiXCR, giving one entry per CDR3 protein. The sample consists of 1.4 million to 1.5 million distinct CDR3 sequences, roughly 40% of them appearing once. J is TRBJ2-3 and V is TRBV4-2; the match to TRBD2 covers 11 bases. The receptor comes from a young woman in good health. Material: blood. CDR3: CASSQDSLAGGTDTQYF. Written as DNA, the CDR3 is TGTGCCAGCAGCCAAGATTCACTAGCGGGGGGCACAGATACGCAGTATTTT.